This TCR beta chain was documented in a study of blood T cells in healthy people across ages. Overall study results and limits: CMV status of donors was unknown, possibly confounding expanded clonotype changes. There were more naive CD4+ cells and higher diversity in long-lived donors than in aged donors.

Remarks on this clonotype: Its antigen is as yet unknown.

Through a sample-barcoded 5' primer and a J-beta primer mix, a second PCR was run for roughly 6 to 12 cycles. TCRdb independently ran MiXCR on the 5' RACE reads; one entry per CDR3 protein. The table includes 1,500,000 or so distinct CDR3 sequences, 35% to 45% detected once. Losses at the gene ends were 1 base for V and 2 bases for J; bases not matched to a gene: 2. Germline V gene lookup returns CDR1 LGHDT and CDR2 YNNKEL (reference sequence). The CDR3 consists of 15 residues. Donors each provided roughly 11 milliliters of peripheral blood. The origin of this receptor is a woman between 18 and 30 years old in good health. The V and J genes are TRBV3-1 and TRBJ2-3; TRBD2 matches 8 bases. Sequenced material: blood. The CDR3, as DNA: TGTGCCAGCAGCCAAGGACTAGCGACCACAGATACGCAGTATTTT. Amino acids: CASSQGLATTDTQYF.